The sequence of this TCR beta chain was determined in a study of cytomegalovirus exposure and HLA in healthy donors. Study conclusions and caveats: Sequence variants that were highly shared formed a cluster that was likely a sequencing artifact.

This clone has only a few counts. Antigen specificity is unknown. V shed 5 bases, J shed 5 bases, and the junction held 2 bases outside the gene matches. Germline V lookup: CDR1 SNHLY, CDR2 FYNNEI. The CDR3 has 12 residues. The PCR had 60 Vbeta and 13 Jbeta primers. Generated by immunoSEQ multiplex PCR, the TCRdb table keeps only in-frame clones and is missing some. In the table there are about 110,000 clones, roughly 70% of which are singletons. The sequence was obtained from a man in his forties in good health and CMV-seronegative. The chain recombines TRBV2 with TRBJ1-2, with TRBD1 matching over 7 bases. What was sequenced was PBMCs. CDR3: CASSTGVYGYTF. The CDR3 nucleotides are TGTGCCAGCAGTACAGGGGTGTATGGCTACACCTTC.